Each of the 26 T cell receptor beta chains below was sequenced from the same sample in a study of Ad26.COV2.S vaccination and SARS-CoV-2 variants. The data were produced by immunoSEQ multiplex PCR, yet TCRdb's version contains in-frame clones alone and is incomplete. Of about half a million clones listed, roughly nine tenths are singletons. Treatment: approximately 18 received Ad26.COV2.S at low or high dose, single or two shots; about 5 received placebo; per-sample allocation not given. Samples came from day 63 after the first vaccine or placebo injection. The sequenced sample was peripheral blood, obtained in a trial of Ad26.COV2.S vaccine versus placebo. The receptors were gathered from a person aged 18-65 years who received the Ad26.COV2.S COVID-19 vaccine or a placebo.

This clone appeared a single time. The rearrangement uses TRBV5-1 and TRBJ1-5, with TRBD1 matching over 7 bases. The germline V gene encodes CDR1 SGHRS and CDR2 YFSETQ. Losses at the gene ends were 4 bases for V and 4 bases for J; bases not matched to a gene: 5. The CDR3 contains 14 residues. CDR3 bases: TGCGCCAGCAGCCCGGGACAGCAAAATCAGCCCCAGCATTTT. It translates to CASSPGQQNQPQHF.

The V call is TRBV28, the J call TRBJ1-5; D possibly corresponds to TRBD1 (5 bases). With 2 bases removed from V and 7 bases from J, the gap between germline ends came to 21 bases. CDR1 and CDR2 from the germline V gene are MDHEN and SYDVKM. The CDR3 totals 17 residues. The CDR3 DNA follows: TGTGCCAGCAGTTTACTGCTGGGGGAAGGGGAGGGACAGCCCCAGCATTTT. Protein sequence: CASSLLLGEGEGQPQHF.

This chain connects TRBV3-1 (or the pseudogene TRBV3-2) to TRBJ2-1; tentatively, D is TRBD1 (5 bases). CDR1 and CDR2 from the germline V gene are LGHDT and YNNKEL (reference sequence). This CDR3 spans 14 amino acids. Trimming removed 9 bases from V and 9 bases from J, with 21 bases in between. DNA for the CDR3: TGTGCCAGTCGCCAGGGCCTCCTCTCGGGTGAGCAGTTCTTC. Its translation: CASRQGLLSGEQFF.

The chain links TRBV2 to TRBJ2-4; TRBD1 or TRBD2 may be the D gene (7 bases each). The CDR3 loop spans 14 amino acids. The ends were cut back, 3 bases at V and 6 bases at J, with 12 bases in the middle. Germline lookup yields CDR1 SNHLY and CDR2 FYNNEI. The CDR3 coding sequence is TGTGCCAGCAGTGAGGGGGGGGACAGAAACATTCAGTACTTC. Translated: CASSEGGDRNIQYF.

The chain is built from TRBV30 and TRBJ1-5; tentative D call: TRBD1 (5 bases). The length of the CDR3 is 13 residues. Germline V lookup: CDR1 GTSNPN, CDR2 SVGIG (reference sequence). V lost 2 bases and J 5 bases, leaving 10 bases between the germline ends. The CDR3 region is CAWSSGEDQPQHF. The CDR3 DNA reads TGTGCCTGGAGTTCGGGGGAAGATCAGCCCCAGCATTTT.

This chain links TRBV7-3 with TRBJ2-1; D is unclear. This CDR3 region has 14 residues. The V and J ends lost 2 bases and 8 bases respectively, with 13 bases between them. Germline CDR1 reads SGHTA; CDR2 reads FQGTGA. The CDR3 bases are TGTGCCAGCAGCTTATTTGTCCCCGCGGATGAGCAGTTCTTC. Residues: CASSLFVPADEQFF.

The J gene is TRBJ1-2, the V gene TRBV11-2; 7 bases fit TRBD1. V shed 2 bases and J 7 bases; nucleotides not matched to a gene: 16. The CDR3 sequence is 17 residues long. The germline V gene has CDR1 SGHAT and CDR2 FQNNGV. The CDR3 sequence is CASSLTMRTGRGGGYTF. The DNA of the CDR3 is TGTGCCAGCAGCTTAACCATGAGGACAGGACGGGGTGGTGGCTACACCTTC.

The rearrangement joins TRBV30 to TRBJ2-1; D not resolved. CDR1 and CDR2 from the germline V gene are GTSNPN and SVGIG (reference sequence). The CDR3 totals 12 residues. V was clipped by 4 bases and J by 8 bases, with 12 bases between them. The DNA of the CDR3 is TGTGCCTGGACCCACCGAGTCGATGAGCAGTTCTTC. Protein sequence: CAWTHRVDEQFF. The full variable domain, completed using reference TRBV30 and TRBJ2-1, is SQTIHQWPATLVQPVGSPLSLECTVEGTSNPNLYWYRQAAGRGLQLLFYSVGIGQISSEVPQNLSASRPQDRQFILSSKKLLLSDSGFYLCAWTHRVDEQFFGPGTRLTVL.

The J gene is TRBJ2-2, the V gene TRBV3-1 (or the pseudogene TRBV3-2), with D hard to call. CDR3 length: 18 residues. V lost 1 base and J 5 bases, leaving 20 bases between the germline ends. The germline V gene encodes CDR1 LGHDT and CDR2 YNNKEL (reference sequence). Here the CDR3 reads CASSQGFGPKFRTGELFF. CDR3 nucleotide sequence: TGTGCCAGCAGCCAAGGTTTCGGCCCCAAGTTTAGGACCGGGGAGCTGTTTTTT.

CDR3 DNA: TGTGCCAGCAGCCGTAGCTCCCCGACCCTTAATGAGCAGTTCTTC. The encoded protein is CASSRSSPTLNEQFF. The rearrangement joins TRBV14 to TRBJ2-1; D call uncertain. V lost 4 bases and J lost 7, with 17 bases in between. The CDR3 totals 15 residues. Per the germline V gene, CDR1 is SGHDN and CDR2 is FVKESK.

The gene calls are TRBV3-1 (or the pseudogene TRBV3-2) and TRBJ2-3; D may match TRBD1 or TRBD2 (6 bases each). Germline V gene lookup returns CDR1 LGHDT and CDR2 YNNKEL (reference sequence). V lost 4 bases and J 1 base, leaving 9 bases between the germline ends. The CDR3 totals 14 residues. The CDR3 bases are TGTGCCAGCAGCCTTAGGGGGGGCACAGATACGCAGTATTTT. Encoded protein: CASSLRGGTDTQYF.

The V gene is TRBV6-6, the J gene TRBJ1-1; D possibly corresponds to TRBD1 (6 bases). Trimming pared 7 bases from V and 4 bases from J, leaving 13 bases between. Looked up from germline, CDR1 is MNHNY and CDR2 is SVGAGI (reference sequence). This CDR3 has 13 residues. The DNA of the CDR3 is TGTGCCAGCAAAGAGGGAGGGGGCACTGAAGCTTTCTTT. This translates into CASKEGGGTEAFF.

The CDR3 spells CASSLGTAPYEQYF. DNA for the CDR3: TGTGCCAGCAGCCTAGGGACTGCTCCCTACGAGCAGTACTTC. The chain uses TRBV7-3 and TRBJ2-7; possible D gene TRBD2, 6 bases. Trimming left V 5 bases short and J 2 bases short, with 13 bases between. The CDR3 runs to 14 residues. Germline V gene lookup returns CDR1 SGHTA and CDR2 FQGTGA. Full variable domain (outside the CDR3, taken from reference TRBV7-3 and TRBJ2-7): GAGVSQTPSNKVTEKGKYVELRCDPISGHTALYWYRQSLGQGPEFLIYFQGTGAADDSGLPNDRFFAVRPEGSVSTLKIQRTERGDSAVYLCASSLGTAPYEQYFGPGTRLTVT.

The chain couples TRBV4-3 to TRBJ2-7; the match to TRBD1 covers 11 bases. The V and J ends lost 0 bases and 3 bases, in that order; junction bases with no gene match: 7. The CDR3 runs to 17 residues. CDR1 and CDR2 (germline): LGHNA, YSLEER. CDR3 loop: CASSQDKPDRGLYEQYF. The CDR3 coding sequence is TGCGCCAGCAGCCAAGACAAACCGGACAGGGGGCTCTACGAGCAGTACTTC.

The V call is TRBV5-1, the J call TRBJ1-2; D might be TRBD1 (5 bases). Germline V gene lookup returns CDR1 SGHRS and CDR2 YFSETQ. The ends were cut back, 5 bases at V and 3 bases at J, with 11 bases in the middle. The CDR3 is 13 amino acids. The DNA of the CDR3 is TGCGCCAGCAGTTTCAGGGATGACTATGGCTACACCTTC. This translates into CASSFRDDYGYTF.

The chain couples TRBV27 to TRBJ2-7; the D is unclear. Germline V CDR1 and CDR2: MNHEY, SMNVEV (reference sequence). CDR3 length: 14 residues. Trimming took 4 bases from V and 1 from J, leaving 11 bases between them. DNA of the CDR3: TGTGCCAGCAGTTCGGGCGGCAAATCCTACGAGCAGTACTTC. Translating gives CASSSGGKSYEQYF.

V gene TRBV27 combines with J gene TRBJ1-1; 7 bases agree with TRBD1. V dropped 3 bases and J dropped 0; count of bases not matched to a gene: 7. Germline CDR1 is MNHEY and CDR2 is SMNVEV (reference sequence). The length of the CDR3 is 16 residues. Written as DNA, the CDR3 is TGTGCCAGCAGTTTTTATGGGACAGACATGAACACTGAAGCTTTCTTT. Encoded protein: CASSFYGTDMNTEAFF.

Regarding this clone: This may come from a read error, since a much larger clone is one base off. This chain connects TRBV11-1 to TRBJ2-3, with a possible D match to TRBD2 (5 bases). V lost 2 bases and J lost 4, with 7 bases in between. The CDR3 length is 13 residues. Germline V gene lookup returns CDR1 SGHAT and CDR2 FQDESV (reference sequence). CDR3 in DNA: TGTGCCAGCAGCTTAACCGGGGCAGATACGCAGTATTTT. Its protein is CASSLTGADTQYF.

V gene TRBV30 combines with J gene TRBJ2-2; no reliable D call. V was cut by 1 base and J by 5 bases, with 8 bases left in between. Germline CDR1 is GTSNPN and CDR2 is SVGIG (reference sequence). The CDR3 runs 13 residues. The CDR3 spells CAWSGARTGELFF. CDR3 coding DNA: TGTGCCTGGAGTGGGGCTAGAACCGGGGAGCTGTTTTTT.

The chain carries TRBV7-6 and TRBJ1-5; no firm D call. Germline V gives CDR1 SGHVS, CDR2 FNYEAQ. The ends were cut back, 3 bases at V and 6 bases at J, with 9 bases in the middle. The CDR3 is 13 amino acids. The CDR3 spells CASSLSGSQPQHF. The CDR3 nucleotides read TGTGCCAGCAGCTTGTCGGGGAGTCAGCCCCAGCATTTT. The variable domain in full, with the rest retrieved from reference TRBV7-6 and TRBJ1-5, is GAGVSQSPRYKVTKRGQDVALRCDPISGHVSLYWYRQALGQGPEFLTYFNYEAQQDKSGLPNDRFSAERPEGSISTLTIQRTEQRDSAMYRCASSLSGSQPQHFGDGTRLSIL.

The J gene is TRBJ2-2, the V gene TRBV4-3; D gene ambiguous. There are 16 residues in the CDR3. Per germline, CDR1 LGHNA and CDR2 YSLEER. V was shortened by 0 bases and J by 5 bases, with 13 bases between the two germline ends. CDR3 residues: CASSQDSPSPTGELFF. The CDR3 nucleotides are TGCGCCAGCAGCCAAGATTCCCCATCCCCAACCGGGGAGCTGTTTTTT.

The chain links TRBV29-1 to TRBJ2-1; D call uncertain. There are 14 residues in the CDR3. V lost 2 bases and J 3 bases, leaving 11 bases between the germline ends. The germline V gene has CDR1 SQVTM and CDR2 ANQGSEA. The CDR3 region has the DNA TGCAGCGTTGAACGGGCAGAAATCTACAATGAGCAGTTCTTC. Translated, it gives CSVERAEIYNEQFF.

The V call is TRBV5-4, the J call TRBJ2-2; no clear D. Trimming removed 0 bases from V and 0 bases from J, with 0 bases in between. Germline V gene data show CDR1 as SGHNT and CDR2 as YYREEE (reference sequence). CDR3 length equals 13 residues. The CDR3: CASSLANTGELFF. Here the CDR3 DNA reads TGTGCCAGCAGCTTGGCGAACACCGGGGAGCTGTTTTTT.

The chain couples TRBV15 to TRBJ1-3; no firm D call. Per germline, CDR1 LNHNV and CDR2 YYDKDF (reference sequence). V was cut by 1 base and J by 1 base, with 11 bases left in between. The CDR3 length is 16 residues. CDR3 bases: TGTGCCACCAGCAGAGGTGCGGGAGGTTCTGGAAACACCATATATTTT. Translating gives CATSRGAGGSGNTIYF.

The chain carries TRBV7-3 and TRBJ2-3; maybe TRBD2 (6 bases). This CDR3 has 13 residues. V was clipped by 5 bases and J by 7 bases, with 13 bases between them. CDR1 SGHTA and CDR2 FQGTGA come from the germline V gene. CDR3 loop: CASSGGTTNTQYF. DNA of the CDR3: TGTGCCAGCAGCGGGGGGACGACGAATACGCAGTATTTT. Full variable domain (missing parts from reference TRBV7-3 and TRBJ2-3): GAGVSQTPSNKVTEKGKYVELRCDPISGHTALYWYRQSLGQGPEFLIYFQGTGAADDSGLPNDRFFAVRPEGSVSTLKIQRTERGDSAVYLCASSGGTTNTQYFGPGTRLTVL.

This chain connects TRBV4-3 to TRBJ1-6, with D uncertain. CDR1 and CDR2 from the germline V gene are LGHNA and YSLEER. The CDR3 extends over 15 amino acids. With 3 bases removed from V and 5 bases from J, the gap between germline ends came to 11 bases. The CDR3 spells CASSQDRGNNSPLHF. The CDR3 bases are TGCGCCAGCAGCCAGGATAGAGGGAATAATTCACCCCTCCACTTT.